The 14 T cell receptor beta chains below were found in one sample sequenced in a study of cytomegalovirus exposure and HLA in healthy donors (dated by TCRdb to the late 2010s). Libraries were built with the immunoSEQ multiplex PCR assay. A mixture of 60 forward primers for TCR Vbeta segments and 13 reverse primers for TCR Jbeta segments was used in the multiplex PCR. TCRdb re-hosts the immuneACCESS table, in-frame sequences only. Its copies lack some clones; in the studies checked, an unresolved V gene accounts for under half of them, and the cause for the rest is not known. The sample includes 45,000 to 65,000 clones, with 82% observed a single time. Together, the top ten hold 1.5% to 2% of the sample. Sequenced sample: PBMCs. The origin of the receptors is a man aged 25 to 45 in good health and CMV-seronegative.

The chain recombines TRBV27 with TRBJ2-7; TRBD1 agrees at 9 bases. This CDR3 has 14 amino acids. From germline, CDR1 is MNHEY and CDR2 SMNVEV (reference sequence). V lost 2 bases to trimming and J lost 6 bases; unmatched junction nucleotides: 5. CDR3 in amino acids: CASSLRDRVGEQYF. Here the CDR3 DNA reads TGTGCCAGCAGTTTACGGGACAGGGTTGGCGAGCAGTACTTC.

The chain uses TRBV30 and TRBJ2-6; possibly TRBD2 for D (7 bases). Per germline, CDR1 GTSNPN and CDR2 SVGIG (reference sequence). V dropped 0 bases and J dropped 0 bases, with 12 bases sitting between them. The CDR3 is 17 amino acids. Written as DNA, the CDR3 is TGTGCCTGGAGTGTATCGGGGGGCCACTCTGGGGCCAACGTCCTGACTTTC. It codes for CAWSVSGGHSGANVLTF. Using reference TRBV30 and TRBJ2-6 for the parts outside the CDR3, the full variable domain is SQTIHQWPATLVQPVGSPLSLECTVEGTSNPNLYWYRQAAGRGLQLLFYSVGIGQISSEVPQNLSASRPQDRQFILSSKKLLLSDSGFYLCAWSVSGGHSGANVLTFGAGSRLTVL.

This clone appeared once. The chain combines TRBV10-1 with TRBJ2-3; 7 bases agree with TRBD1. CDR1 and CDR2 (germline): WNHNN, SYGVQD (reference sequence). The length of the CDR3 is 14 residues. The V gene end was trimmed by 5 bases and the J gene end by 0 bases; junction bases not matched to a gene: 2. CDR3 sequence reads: CASSTGQSTDTQYF. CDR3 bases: TGCGCCAGCAGTACGGGACAGAGCACAGATACGCAGTATTTT.

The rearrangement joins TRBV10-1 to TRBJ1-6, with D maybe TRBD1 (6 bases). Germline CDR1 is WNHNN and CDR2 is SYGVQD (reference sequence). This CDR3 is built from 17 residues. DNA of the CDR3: TGCGCTGGAGCAGGCAGAGGGGGAATGTTCTATAATTCACCCCTCCACTTT. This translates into CAGAGRGGMFYNSPLHF.

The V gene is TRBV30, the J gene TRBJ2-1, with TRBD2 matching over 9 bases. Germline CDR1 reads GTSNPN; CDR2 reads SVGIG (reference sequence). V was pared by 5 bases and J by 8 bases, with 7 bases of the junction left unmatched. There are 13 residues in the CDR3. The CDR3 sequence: CAWVLAGKDEQFF. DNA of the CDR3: TGTGCCTGGGTTCTAGCGGGGAAAGATGAGCAGTTCTTC.

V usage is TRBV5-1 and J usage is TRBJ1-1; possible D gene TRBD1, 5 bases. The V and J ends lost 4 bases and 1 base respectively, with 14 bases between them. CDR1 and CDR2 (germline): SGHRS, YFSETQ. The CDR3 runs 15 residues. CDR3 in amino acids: CASSVDWGANTEAFF. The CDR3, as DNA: TGCGCCAGCAGCGTAGATTGGGGCGCGAACACTGAAGCTTTCTTT.

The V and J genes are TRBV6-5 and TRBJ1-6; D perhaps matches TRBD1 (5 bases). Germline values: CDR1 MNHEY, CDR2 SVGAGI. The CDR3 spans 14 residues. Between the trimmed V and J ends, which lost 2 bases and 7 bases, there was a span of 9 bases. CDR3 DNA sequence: TGTGCCAGCAGTTACGCAGGGATAAATTCACCCCTCCACTTT. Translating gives CASSYAGINSPLHF.

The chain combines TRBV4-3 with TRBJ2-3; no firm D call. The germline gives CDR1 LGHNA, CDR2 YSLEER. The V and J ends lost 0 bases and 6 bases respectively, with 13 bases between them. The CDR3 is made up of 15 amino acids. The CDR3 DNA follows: TGCGCCAGCAGCCAAGAGTCGAGGCCCGGGGATACGCAGTATTTT. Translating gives CASSQESRPGDTQYF.

CDR3 protein: CASSLGLTTDTQYF. The CDR3 nucleotides are TGCGCCAGCAGCCTGGGACTTACCACAGATACGCAGTATTTT. J is TRBJ2-3 and V is TRBV4-3; perhaps TRBD2 as D (6 bases). Germline values: CDR1 LGHNA, CDR2 YSLEER. Trimming took 4 bases from V and 2 from J, leaving 10 bases between them. The CDR3 loop spans 14 amino acids.

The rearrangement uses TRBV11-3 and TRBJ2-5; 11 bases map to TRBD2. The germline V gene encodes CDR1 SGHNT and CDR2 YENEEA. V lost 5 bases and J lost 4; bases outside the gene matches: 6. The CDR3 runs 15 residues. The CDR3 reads CASSHSGRAIETQYF. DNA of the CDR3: TGTGCCAGCAGCCATAGCGGGAGGGCAATAGAGACCCAGTACTTC.

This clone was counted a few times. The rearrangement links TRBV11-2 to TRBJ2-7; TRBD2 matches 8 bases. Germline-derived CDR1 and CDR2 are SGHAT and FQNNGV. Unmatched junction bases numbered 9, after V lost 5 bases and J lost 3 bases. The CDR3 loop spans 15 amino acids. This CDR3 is CASSPSSGRYYEQYF. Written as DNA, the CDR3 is TGTGCCAGCAGCCCATCTAGCGGGCGCTACTACGAGCAGTACTTC.

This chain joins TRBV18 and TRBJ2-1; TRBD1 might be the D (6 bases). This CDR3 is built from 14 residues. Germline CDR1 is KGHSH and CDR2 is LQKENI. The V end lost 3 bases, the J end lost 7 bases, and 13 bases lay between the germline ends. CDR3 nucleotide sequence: TGTGCCAGCTCACCCCGGGGCCAGGGGAATGAGCAGTTCTTC. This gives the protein CASSPRGQGNEQFF.

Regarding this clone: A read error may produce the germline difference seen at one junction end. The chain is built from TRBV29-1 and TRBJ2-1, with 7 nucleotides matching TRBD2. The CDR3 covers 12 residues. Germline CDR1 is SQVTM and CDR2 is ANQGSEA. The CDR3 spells CSVERDYYEQFF. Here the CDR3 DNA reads TGCAGCGTTGAACGGGACTACTATGAGCAGTTCTTC.

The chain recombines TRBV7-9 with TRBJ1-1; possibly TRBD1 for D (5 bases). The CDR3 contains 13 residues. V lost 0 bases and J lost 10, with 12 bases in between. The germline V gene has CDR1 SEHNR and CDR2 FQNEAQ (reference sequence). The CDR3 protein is CASSLAGRVGAFF. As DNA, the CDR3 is TGTGCCAGCAGCTTAGCGGGCAGGGTTGGAGCTTTCTTT.